This T cell receptor (beta chain) emerged from a study of blood T cell repertoires in COVID-19 (dated by TCRdb to about 2020). About the study as a whole: Samples from collaborators originated in the United States, Italy and Spain and spanned both the acute and convalescent phases of COVID-19. Where available, HLA class I and class II types were obtained from metadata supplied by the sample provider rather than from assay-based typing. The samples were drawn from two sources: the first 160 participants of the ongoing ImmuneRACE study, and 1,200 or so subjects contributed by 6 global collaborators. The material from the prospective study consisted of cDNA or gDNA derived from T cells, B-cell-depleted T cells, or PBMCs. A de-identified subject ID, COVID-19 status, age in years and sex were almost always included in the sample metadata. The repertoires were released in a freely available public database intended as a resource for research on the immune response to SARS-CoV-2. The dataset comprised deeply sampled blood TCRbeta repertoires from subjects exposed to, actively infected with, or recovered from COVID-19. Broader findings and caveats from the paper: Clinical and demographic metadata were provided uncurated, with the amount varying by source and participant.

Collaborating institutions collected whole blood in K2EDTA tubes following their own protocols. For TCRbeta analysis, collaborators shipped samples as frozen whole blood, isolated PBMCs, or DNA extracted from either of those sample types. TCRbeta CDR3 regions were amplified from genomic DNA using the immunoSEQ Assay, a bias-controlled multiplex PCR. The authors' pipeline ran thus. Within the assay, amplification of reference gene primers was used to estimate how many nucleated cells each sample contained. Sequence reads were collapsed and filtered to measure the absolute abundance of every unique TCRbeta CDR3 rearrangement. Productive Simpson clonality was computed per sample as the square root of Simpson's diversity index over productive rearrangements. TCRdb carries this immuneACCESS record with in-frame sequences only. Its versions omit some clonotypes, under half of them owing to an unresolved V gene in the studies checked, with the rest unexplained. V, J and clone size are taken as reported in that table, and D and trimming were inferred from the DNA itself. Counted in this sample were about 180,000 clones; approximately 88% of them appeared once. The leading ten clones occupy less than 3.5% of the sample.

A note on this clone: What this receptor recognizes is not known. The sample holds no much larger clone one base away, and base qualities are not on file.

Cut back by 4 bases and 7 bases, the V and J ends lie 10 bases apart. The germline V gene sets CDR1 to SGHNT and CDR2 to YENEEA. The CDR3 covers 12 residues, taking in both the cysteine and the phenylalanine. Only the CDR3 part of the read is kept: 36 bases, read in frame from the first base. The sample consisted of peripheral blood. The sequence came from a woman in her sixties with acute or convalescent COVID-19. Recombination connected TRBV11-3 to TRBJ1-2; TRBD1 might be the D gene, on 6 matching bases. The CDR3 is CASSSQGLGYTF. Read as DNA, the sequence is TGTGCCAGCAGCTCACAGGGTCTTGGCTACACCTTC.